One sample yielded the 21 T cell receptor beta chains listed below, sequenced in a study of beta chain features in type 1 diabetes. Sequencing targeted expressed TCRB transcripts, as all isolated RNA had been reverse transcribed. Method: immunoSEQ multiplex PCR; TCRdb's copy keeps in-frame clones and lacks some. The sample has about 620,000 clones, about 16% seen once. Sample: naive CD4+ T cells from blood. These receptors were collected from a man between 18 and 35 years old in good health.

The chain couples TRBV7-9 to TRBJ2-2; D uncertain. Germline V lookup: CDR1 SEHNR, CDR2 FQNEAQ (reference sequence). The CDR3 is 10 amino acids. V was pared by 5 bases and J by 15 bases, with 10 bases between. This chain's CDR3 is CASSLTMMFF. CDR3 nucleotides: TGTGCCAGCAGCCTCACGATGATGTTTTTT.

The genes are TRBV11-3 and TRBJ2-7, with a possible D match to TRBD1 (6 bases). V lost 5 bases and J lost 3, with 11 bases in between. Germline CDR1 SGHNT, CDR2 YENEEA. The CDR3 spans 13 residues. The CDR3 coding sequence is TGTGCCAGCAGCACAGGGACAAACTACGAGCAGTACTTC. Translated, it gives CASSTGTNYEQYF.

This clone has only a few counts. The same CDR3 can be traced to other DNA sequences in this sample. V and J are TRBV5-1 and TRBJ2-3; D possibly corresponds to TRBD2 (5 bases). This CDR3 contains 14 residues. V was shortened by 2 bases and J by 2 bases, with 9 bases between the two germline ends. Germline V CDR1 and CDR2: SGHRS, YFSETQ. CDR3 sequence: CASSLEGSTDTQYF. The CDR3 region has the DNA TGCGCCAGCAGCTTAGAGGGTTCCACAGATACGCAGTATTTT. The complete variable domain, with remaining parts taken from reference TRBV5-1 and TRBJ2-3, reads KAGVTQTPRYLIKTRGQQVTLSCSPISGHRSVSWYQQTPGQGLQFLFEYFSETQRNKGNFPGRFSGRQFSNSRSEMNVSTLELGDSALYLCASSLEGSTDTQYFGPGTRLTVL.

The chain joins TRBV5-1 to TRBJ2-2, with TRBD1 matching over 9 bases. V gave up 5 bases and J gave up 2 bases; unmatched junction bases: 13. Germline V lookup: CDR1 SGHRS, CDR2 YFSETQ. CDR3 length equals 18 residues. The CDR3 DNA is TGCGCCAGCAGTCCTAACCCGGGACAGGGTCCAAACACCGGGGAGCTGTTTTTT. Translation: CASSPNPGQGPNTGELFF. Based on the CDR3 plus reference TRBV5-1 and TRBJ2-2, the full variable domain is KAGVTQTPRYLIKTRGQQVTLSCSPISGHRSVSWYQQTPGQGLQFLFEYFSETQRNKGNFPGRFSGRQFSNSRSEMNVSTLELGDSALYLCASSPNPGQGPNTGELFFGEGSRLTVL.

This clone has only a few counts. The chain uses TRBV4-3 and TRBJ1-1; D unresolved. V lost 4 bases, J lost 8 bases, and 17 bases lay in between. Germline V gene data show CDR1 as LGHNA and CDR2 as YSLEER. CDR3 length: 14 amino acids. In nucleotides, the CDR3 is TGCGCCAGCAGCCTCAAAAATGGAGTCGTCGAAGCTTTCTTT. It yields the protein CASSLKNGVVEAFF.

CDR3 coding DNA: TGTGCCAGCAGGGTAGGGGGTAGTACCGGGGAGCTGTTTTTT. It specifies CASRVGGSTGELFF. The gene calls are TRBV7-6 and TRBJ2-2; TRBD1 might be the D (6 bases). Trimming removed 6 bases at V and 5 bases at J, with 13 bases between. CDR1 and CDR2 (germline): SGHVS, FNYEAQ. The CDR3 runs to 14 residues.

This clone was recorded at least ten times. This chain uses TRBV21-1 with TRBJ2-1; the table's D call, TRBD2, has no DNA check behind it. TRBV21-1 is a pseudogene. The CDR3 consists of 15 residues. The CDR3 here is CASSETSGSYNEQFF. The CDR3 DNA reads as TGTGCCAGCAGCGAGACTAGCGGCTCCTACAATGAGCAGTTCTTC.

This clone was recorded a few times. This sequence joins TRBV5-6 and TRBJ2-3; 8 bases agree with TRBD2. There are 16 residues in the CDR3. The V segment lost 4 bases and the J segment 5 bases; nucleotides outside the gene matches: 12. Germline V lookup: CDR1 SGHDT, CDR2 YYEEEE. CDR3 amino acids: CASSAGAGRAEDTQYF. The CDR3 DNA reads TGTGCCAGCAGCGCGGGCGCCGGGAGGGCTGAAGATACGCAGTATTTT. The whole variable domain, remainder taken from reference TRBV5-6 and TRBJ2-3, is DAGVTQSPTHLIKTRGQQVTLRCSPKSGHDTVSWYQQALGQGPQFIFQYYEEEERQRGNFPDRFSGHQFPNYSSELNVNALLLGDSALYLCASSAGAGRAEDTQYFGPGTRLTVL.

This clone occurred a few times. The CDR3 nucleotides are TGTGCCAGCAGCTTAGCTTTCCCTGGCACAGATACGCAGTATTTT. This translates into CASSLAFPGTDTQYF. V gene TRBV7-2 combines with J gene TRBJ2-3, with D unresolved. CDR1 is SGHTA, CDR2 FQGNSA, per germline. CDR3 length equals 15 residues. The V end was cut by 0 bases, the J end by 1 base, with 8 bases between.

Only a few counts were recorded for this clone. The gene calls are TRBV28 and TRBJ1-1, with D possibly being TRBD1 (5 bases). There are 15 residues in the CDR3. The germline CDR1 and CDR2 sequences are MDHEN and SYDVKM. The V end lost 7 bases, the J end lost 3 bases, and 18 bases lay between the germline ends. Here the CDR3 reads CASTVTFRQHTEAFF. In nucleotides, the CDR3 is TGTGCCAGCACCGTTACTTTCCGACAGCACACTGAAGCTTTCTTT.

There are a few counts of this clone. This chain joins TRBV5-1 and TRBJ2-3; no definite D call. The CDR3 length is 14 residues. Trimming took off 0 bases at V and 4 bases at J, with 9 bases between the two ends. CDR1 is SGHRS, CDR2 YFSETQ, per germline. CDR3 amino acids: CASSLGTKADTQYF. In nucleotides, the CDR3 is TGCGCCAGCAGCTTGGGAACTAAAGCAGATACGCAGTATTTT.

This sequence joins TRBV7-2 and TRBJ1-2; 9 bases are a match to TRBD1. The CDR3 has 14 amino acids. Germline V gene lookup returns CDR1 SGHTA and CDR2 FQGNSA. V dropped 3 bases and J dropped 4; count of bases not matched to a gene: 3. CDR3 residues: CASSFGTGPYGYTF. The CDR3 nucleotides are TGTGCCAGCAGCTTCGGGACAGGGCCCTATGGCTACACCTTC. Complete variable domain (other parts from reference TRBV7-2 and TRBJ1-2): GAGVSQSPSNKVTEKGKDVELRCDPISGHTALYWYRQSLGQGLEFLIYFQGNSAPDKSGLPSDRFSAERTGGSVSTLTIQRTQQEDSAVYLCASSFGTGPYGYTFGSGTRLTVV.

This clone was counted between two and nine times. The chain is built from TRBV7-9 and TRBJ1-5; no firm D call. The ends were cut back, 3 bases at V and 1 base at J, with 13 bases in the middle. The germline CDR1 and CDR2 sequences are SEHNR and FQNEAQ (reference sequence). This CDR3 spans 16 amino acids. This chain's CDR3 is CASSFGGVWSNQPQHF. CDR3 coding DNA: TGTGCCAGCAGCTTTGGCGGGGTCTGGAGCAATCAGCCCCAGCATTTT.

The chain combines TRBV18 with TRBJ2-1; 7 positions match TRBD1. Trimming at V came to 0 bases and at J to 8 bases, leaving 4 bases not matched to a gene. Looked up from germline, CDR1 is KGHSH and CDR2 is LQKENI. The CDR3 sequence is 14 residues long. The CDR3 coding sequence is TGTGCCAGCTCACCACCGGGAAGGGGGCATGAGCAGTTCTTC. This encodes CASSPPGRGHEQFF.

This clone turned up a few times. This chain connects TRBV14 to TRBJ1-1; no clear D gene. The CDR3 has 14 residues. Germline assignment: CDR1 SGHDN and CDR2 FVKESK. Trimming removed 3 bases from V and 1 base from J, with 9 bases in between. CDR3 residues: CASSHRARNTEAFF. CDR3 sequence (DNA): TGTGCCAGCAGCCATCGGGCGAGGAACACTGAAGCTTTCTTT. The full variable domain, in which reference TRBV14 and TRBJ1-1 provide the parts outside the CDR3, is EAGVTQFPSHSVIEKGQTVTLRCDPISGHDNLYWYRRVMGKEIKFLLHFVKESKQDESGMPNNRFLAERTGGTYSTLKVQPAELEDSGVYFCASSHRARNTEAFFGQGTRLTVV.

A few counts support this clone. The chain carries TRBV9 and TRBJ2-5; TRBD1 agrees at 9 bases. The CDR3 length is 16 residues. Germline lookup yields CDR1 SGDLS and CDR2 YYNGEE. The V gene end was trimmed by 0 bases and the J gene end by 5 bases; junction bases not matched to a gene: 8. The chain's CDR3 is CASSVGSGQGRETQYF. The CDR3 DNA follows: TGTGCCAGCAGCGTAGGCTCGGGACAGGGTCGGGAGACCCAGTACTTC. Full variable domain (remainder filled in from reference TRBV9 and TRBJ2-5): DSGVTQTPKHLITATGQRVTLRCSPRSGDLSVYWYQQSLDQGLQFLIQYYNGEERAKGNILERFSAQQFPDLHSELNLSSLELGDSALYFCASSVGSGQGRETQYFGPGTRLLVL.

The chain employs TRBV28 and TRBJ1-2, with TRBD1 matching 8 bases. The V gene's germline CDR1 is MDHEN and CDR2 SYDVKM. The length of the CDR3 is 15 residues. V lost 5 bases to trimming and J lost 4 bases; unmatched junction nucleotides: 9. The CDR3 region has the DNA TGTGCCAGCAGTCTCGACAGGGGACAAGGCTATGGCTACACCTTC. Translating gives CASSLDRGQGYGYTF.

There are a few counts of this clone. The chain joins TRBV15 to TRBJ2-5, with 10 nucleotides matching TRBD2. CDR3 length equals 15 residues. CDR1 and CDR2 (germline): LNHNV, YYDKDF (reference sequence). V shed 0 bases and J 3 bases; nucleotides not matched to a gene: 1. The CDR3: CATSRDGLAEETQYF. DNA of the CDR3: TGTGCCACCAGCAGAGACGGACTAGCGGAAGAGACCCAGTACTTC.

This clone was counted a few times. In DNA, the CDR3 is TGTGCCAGCAGCACGCGAGGACAGGGGGCTTTCACCGGGGAGCTGTTTTTT. Translated: CASSTRGQGAFTGELFF. V gene TRBV4-2 combines with J gene TRBJ2-2; 11 nucleotides match TRBD1. CDR3 length: 17 residues. Germline loops: CDR1 LGHNA, CDR2 YNFKEQ. The V and J ends lost 5 bases and 4 bases, in that order; junction bases with no gene match: 9.

The chain carries TRBV13 and TRBJ2-5; TRBD1 or TRBD2 may be the D gene (6 bases each). Germline-derived CDR1 and CDR2 are PRHDT and FYEKMQ (reference sequence). CDR3 length equals 14 residues. V lost 6 bases and J 5 bases, leaving 16 bases between the germline ends. The CDR3 DNA reads as TGTGCCAGCAGTCCAAGGGGGGCCGGGGAGACCCAGTACTTC. It is translated as CASSPRGAGETQYF.

V is TRBV6-6 and J is TRBJ1-1; D gene unclear. Germline CDR1 and CDR2: MNHNY and SVGAGI (reference sequence). The CDR3 is 14 residues long. V shed 6 bases and J shed 3 bases, with 14 bases lying between them. The CDR3 loop reads CASRRWERDTEAFF. The CDR3 DNA reads as TGTGCCAGCAGGCGGTGGGAGAGGGACACTGAAGCTTTCTTT.